The 30 T cell receptor beta chains given below trace back to one sample, sequenced in a study of blood T cell repertoires in COVID-19. Generated by immunoSEQ multiplex PCR, the TCRdb table keeps only in-frame clones and is missing some. The table shows about 140,000 clones, with about four fifths occurring only once. Sequenced input: peripheral blood. The source of these receptors is a woman aged 60-75 years with active or convalescent COVID-19.

The chain uses TRBV6-5 and TRBJ2-2; D may be TRBD1 (5 bases). CDR3 length: 15 amino acids. The germline V and J ends were trimmed by 10 bases and 4 bases, with 19 bases remaining between them. CDR1 MNHEY and CDR2 SVGAGI come from the germline V gene. The CDR3 coding sequence is TGTGCCACCCTACAAGGGGTCGTGGTCACCGGGGAGCTGTTTTTT. This codes for CATLQGVVVTGELFF.

The chain joins TRBV28 to TRBJ2-1; TRBD2 matches at 12 bases. In germline, CDR1 is MDHEN, CDR2 SYDVKM. The J segment lost 0 bases and the V segment lost 5 bases, leaving 5 bases of the junction unmatched. The CDR3 spans 17 residues. The CDR3 sequence is CASSDILAGGSYNEQFF. The CDR3 region has the DNA TGTGCCAGCAGTGACATACTAGCGGGGGGCTCCTACAATGAGCAGTTCTTC.

J is TRBJ1-1 and V is TRBV6-6; the D is unclear. The CDR3 is 13 residues long. Trimming shortened V by 6 bases and J by 6 bases, and 14 bases separated the two germline ends. Germline CDR1 reads MNHNY; CDR2 reads SVGAGI (reference sequence). As DNA, the CDR3 is TGTGCCAGCAGACCGACTGAGAAGGCTGAAGCTTTCTTT. Amino acids: CASRPTEKAEAFF.

This clone appeared a single time. This sequence joins TRBV19 and TRBJ1-5, with 8 bases matching TRBD1. This CDR3 has 16 amino acids. V was pared by 6 bases and J by 1 base, with 8 bases of the junction left unmatched. Germline V lookup: CDR1 LNHDA, CDR2 SQIVND (reference sequence). CDR3 DNA sequence: TGTGCCAGTAGGGACAGGGTAGGGGCGAGCAATCAGCCCCAGCATTTT. It codes for CASRDRVGASNQPQHF. The full variable domain, with the rest looked up from reference TRBV19 and TRBJ1-5, is DGGITQSPKYLFRKEGQNVTLSCEQNLNHDAMYWYRQDPGQGLRLIYYSQIVNDFQKGDIAEGYSVSREKKESFPLTVTSAQKNPTAFYLCASRDRVGASNQPQHFGDGTRLSIL.

The chain joins TRBV9 to TRBJ1-2; weak D call: TRBD1 (5 bases). Germline-derived CDR1 and CDR2 are SGDLS and YYNGEE. V lost 7 bases, J lost 8 bases, and 15 bases lay in between. This CDR3 has 12 amino acids. CDR3 DNA sequence: TGTGCCAGCCTTCGTCAGGGCCAGGGCTACACCTTC. As protein: CASLRQGQGYTF. The whole variable domain, filled in from reference TRBV9 and TRBJ1-2, reads DSGVTQTPKHLITATGQRVTLRCSPRSGDLSVYWYQQSLDQGLQFLIQYYNGEERAKGNILERFSAQQFPDLHSELNLSSLELGDSALYFCASLRQGQGYTFGSGTRLTVV.

CDR3 coding DNA: TGCGCCAGCAGCCAAAGGTCCGGGGCAGGGGGGTACTATGGCTACACCTTC. This translates into CASSQRSGAGGYYGYTF. The V call is TRBV4-1, the J call TRBJ1-2; the match to TRBD1 covers 7 bases. CDR1 and CDR2 from the germline V gene are MGHRA and YSYEKL. The CDR3 extends over 17 amino acids. Trimming at V came to 2 bases and at J to 3 bases, leaving 12 bases not matched to a gene.

The chain joins TRBV7-2 to TRBJ1-5; no clear D. The length of the CDR3 is 15 residues. CDR1 and CDR2 from the germline V gene are SGHTA and FQGNSA. Trimming cost V 1 base and J 2 bases, with 9 bases left between them. The CDR3 region has the DNA TGTGCCAGCAGCTTAGACGGGAGAGGCAATCAGCCCCAGCATTTT. This codes for CASSLDGRGNQPQHF.

This clone turned up a few times. The chain carries TRBV5-1 and TRBJ2-2; D gene ambiguous. Between the trimmed V and J ends, which lost 0 bases and 6 bases, there was a span of 6 bases. Per the germline V gene, CDR1 is SGHRS and CDR2 is YFSETQ. The CDR3 has 13 amino acids. The CDR3 nucleotides read TGCGCCAGCAGCTTGGAGCGTGCCGGGGAGCTGTTTTTT. Translating gives CASSLERAGELFF.

This rearrangement joins TRBV7-2 to TRBJ1-3, with a tentative D call TRBD1 (6 bases). Germline V lookup: CDR1 SGHTA, CDR2 FQGNSA. CDR3 length equals 16 residues. Between the trimmed V and J ends, which lost 5 bases and 2 bases, there was a span of 16 bases. CDR3 amino acids: CASSVPGALPGNTIYF. In nucleotides, the CDR3 is TGTGCCAGCAGCGTCCCAGGGGCACTCCCTGGAAACACCATATATTTT.

The rearrangement joins TRBV10-3 to TRBJ2-3; tentatively, D is TRBD2 (6 bases). Germline V gene sequence: CDR1 ENHRY, CDR2 SYGVKD. Trimming removed 8 bases from V and 2 bases from J, with 14 bases in between. CDR3 length: 14 residues. CDR3 protein: CAIRGLGDTDTQYF. The CDR3 DNA sequence: TGTGCCATCCGGGGACTCGGGGACACAGATACGCAGTATTTT.

The rearrangement joins TRBV9 to TRBJ1-1; possible D gene TRBD1, 5 bases. Germline-derived CDR1 and CDR2 are SGDLS and YYNGEE. The CDR3 loop spans 13 amino acids. The germline V and J ends were trimmed by 3 bases and 3 bases, with 9 bases remaining between them. The CDR3 loop is CASSAQGYTEAFF. DNA of the CDR3: TGTGCCAGCAGCGCCCAGGGATACACTGAAGCTTTCTTT.

This clone was counted only a few times. The chain employs TRBV7-6 and TRBJ1-3; D not resolved. Germline CDR1 and CDR2: SGHVS and FNYEAQ. Trimming removed 0 bases at V and 0 bases at J, with 6 bases between. This CDR3 contains 15 residues. CDR3 amino acids: CASSLAPHSGNTIYF. The CDR3 DNA reads as TGTGCCAGCAGCTTAGCGCCACACTCTGGAAACACCATATATTTT. The entire variable domain, with the rest obtained from reference TRBV7-6 and TRBJ1-3, is as follows: GAGVSQSPRYKVTKRGQDVALRCDPISGHVSLYWYRQALGQGPEFLTYFNYEAQQDKSGLPNDRFSAERPEGSISTLTIQRTEQRDSAMYRCASSLAPHSGNTIYFGEGSWLTVV.

The chain carries TRBV11-2 and TRBJ1-1; TRBD1 might be the D (6 bases). The CDR3 is 14 residues long. Germline CDR1 and CDR2: SGHAT and FQNNGV. The V end was cut by 3 bases, the J end by 1 base, with 9 bases between. The CDR3 nucleotides are TGTGCCAGCAGCTTTCTACAGGGGAACACTGAAGCTTTCTTT. Translated: CASSFLQGNTEAFF.

The CDR3 loop is CASSSTGTGGNTIYF. The CDR3 coding sequence is TGCGCCAGCAGCTCAACCGGGACAGGGGGAAACACCATATATTTT. The J gene is TRBJ1-3, the V gene TRBV5-1; 9 bases line up with TRBD1. Trimming took 3 bases from V and 4 from J; bases not matched to a gene: 5. Germline V gene lookup returns CDR1 SGHRS and CDR2 YFSETQ. The CDR3 is 15 amino acids.

The chain joins TRBV19 to TRBJ1-5, with a tentative D call TRBD1 (5 bases). The ends were cut back, 4 bases at V and 1 base at J, with 8 bases in the middle. The CDR3 length is 14 residues. Germline CDR1 LNHDA, CDR2 SQIVND (reference sequence). The CDR3 region has the DNA TGTGCCAGTAGTAAGCAGGGAAGCAATCAGCCCCAGCATTTT. It translates to CASSKQGSNQPQHF.

J is TRBJ1-6 and V is TRBV5-8; TRBD1 matches 7 bases. The CDR3 consists of 15 residues. Unmatched junction bases numbered 9, after V lost 6 bases and J lost 6 bases. The germline gives CDR1 SGHTS, CDR2 YDEGEE. Written as DNA, the CDR3 is TGTGCCAGCAACGGACGGGCAGGGGGTAATTCACCCCTCCACTTT. This encodes CASNGRAGGNSPLHF.

The gene calls are TRBV2 and TRBJ2-7, with 15 bases matching TRBD2. The germline CDR1 and CDR2 sequences are SNHLY and FYNNEI. The J segment lost 7 bases and the V segment lost 6 bases, leaving 10 bases of the junction unmatched. CDR3 length: 16 residues. As DNA, the CDR3 is TGTGCCAGCAGCGGACATGCCGGACTAGCGGGAGGGGAGCAGTACTTC. As protein: CASSGHAGLAGGEQYF.

This clone was picked up a small number of times. The V gene is TRBV7-9, the J gene TRBJ1-2; TRBD1 agrees at 7 bases. This CDR3 has 13 residues. J lost 8 bases, V lost 5 bases, and 8 bases had no gene match. The germline V gene encodes CDR1 SEHNR and CDR2 FQNEAQ (reference sequence). This CDR3 reads CASSPNQGGGYTF. The CDR3, as DNA: TGTGCCAGCAGCCCCAATCAGGGGGGCGGCTACACCTTC.

The chain is built from TRBV4-2 and TRBJ2-2; 9 positions agree with TRBD2. With 0 bases clipped from V and 6 bases from J, the junction kept 8 bases outside the gene matches. The CDR3 is made up of 17 amino acids. From germline, CDR1 is LGHNA and CDR2 YNFKEQ. The CDR3 spells CASSQDGAGGLAGELFF. The CDR3 DNA sequence: TGTGCCAGCAGCCAAGATGGCGCGGGAGGGCTCGCCGGGGAGCTGTTTTTT.

V gene TRBV5-1 combines with J gene TRBJ2-1; a weak D match, TRBD1 (6 bases). Germline CDR1 SGHRS, CDR2 YFSETQ. This CDR3 contains 13 residues. V was clipped by 5 bases and J by 5 bases, with 11 bases between them. The CDR3, as DNA: TGCGCCAGCAGACCTCAGGGGAACAATGAGCAGTTCTTC. Residues: CASRPQGNNEQFF.

V usage is TRBV7-2 and J usage is TRBJ2-5; D might be TRBD1 (6 bases). Germline V CDR1 and CDR2: SGHTA, FQGNSA. The CDR3 runs 14 residues. The V gene lost 4 bases and the J gene lost 2 bases, with 11 bases spanning the gap. DNA of the CDR3: TGTGCCAGCAGCTCCGGACAGTTTCAAGAGACCCAGTACTTC. It is translated as CASSSGQFQETQYF.

The CDR3 here is CASRTGGRSYEQYF. CDR3 coding DNA: TGTGCCAGCCGGACAGGGGGAAGATCCTACGAGCAGTACTTC. The J gene is TRBJ2-7, the V gene TRBV6-5; the match to TRBD1 covers 10 bases. Losses at the gene ends were 8 bases for V and 1 base for J; bases not matched to a gene: 5. This CDR3 is built from 14 residues. Germline V lookup: CDR1 MNHEY, CDR2 SVGAGI.

This sequence joins TRBV4-2 and TRBJ2-2, with TRBD2 matching over 11 bases. J lost 0 bases, V lost 1 base, and 10 bases had no gene match. CDR3 length: 20 amino acids. Looked up from germline, CDR1 is LGHNA and CDR2 is YNFKEQ. The CDR3 loop reads CASSQGGTSGGFANTGELFF. DNA of the CDR3: TGTGCCAGCAGCCAAGGGGGAACTAGCGGGGGATTCGCGAACACCGGGGAGCTGTTTTTT.

The chain uses TRBV4-2 and TRBJ1-2; no definite D call. The CDR3 loop spans 14 amino acids. In germline, CDR1 is LGHNA, CDR2 YNFKEQ. The ends were cut back, 0 bases at V and 3 bases at J, with 8 bases in the middle. This chain's CDR3 is CASSQEDGDYGYTF. The CDR3 DNA follows: TGTGCCAGCAGCCAAGAAGATGGAGACTATGGCTACACCTTC.

This chain's CDR3 is CASSPGQGLRNEQFF. The CDR3, as DNA: TGTGCCAGCAGCCCGGGACAGGGGTTAAGGAATGAGCAGTTCTTC. The chain employs TRBV7-9 and TRBJ2-1; TRBD1 agrees at 10 bases. The CDR3 has 15 amino acids. With 5 bases clipped from V and 7 bases from J, the junction kept 8 bases outside the gene matches. Germline V gene sequence: CDR1 SEHNR, CDR2 FQNEAQ (reference sequence).

This chain uses TRBV18 with TRBJ2-6; TRBD1 agrees at 8 bases. The CDR3 has 17 amino acids. Per germline, CDR1 KGHSH and CDR2 LQKENI. V shed 6 bases, J shed 3 bases, and the junction held 10 bases outside the gene matches. The CDR3, as DNA: TGTGCCAGCTCCCCCGCAGGGGGCGCTTTTGGGGCCAACGTCCTGACTTTC. Amino acid sequence: CASSPAGGAFGANVLTF. The full variable domain, completed using reference TRBV18 and TRBJ2-6, is NAGVMQNPRHLVRRRGQEARLRCSPMKGHSHVYWYRQLPEEGLKFMVYLQKENIIDESGMPKERFSAEFPKEGPSILRIQQVVRGDSAAYFCASSPAGGAFGANVLTFGAGSRLTVL.

This clone was recorded a few times. The V and J genes are TRBV5-1 and TRBJ2-7, with TRBD2 as a possible D gene (5 bases). CDR1 SGHRS and CDR2 YFSETQ come from the germline V gene. The CDR3 is 14 amino acids. V was clipped by 5 bases and J by 1 base, with 13 bases between them. CDR3 DNA sequence: TGCGCCAGCAGTCCCCTCGGGATATCCTACGAGCAGTACGTC. Its protein product is CASSPLGISYEQYV.

The chain employs TRBV28 and TRBJ1-5; D is possibly TRBD1 (5 bases). Germline V CDR1 and CDR2: MDHEN, SYDVKM. The CDR3 consists of 13 residues. V lost 7 bases and J lost 7, with 14 bases in between. The CDR3 region has the DNA TGTGCCAGCAACCCACCGACAGAACAGCCCCAGCATTTT. It specifies CASNPPTEQPQHF.

This clone was recorded a few times. The genes are TRBV6-5 and TRBJ2-1; 9 nucleotides match TRBD2. V gave up 6 bases and J gave up 10 bases; unmatched junction bases: 4. Germline V gives CDR1 MNHEY, CDR2 SVGAGI. This CDR3 spans 12 amino acids. CDR3 amino acids: CASRTLAGEQFF. DNA for the CDR3: TGTGCCAGCAGAACCCTAGCGGGAGAGCAGTTCTTC.

This chain connects TRBV7-2 to TRBJ2-3; D is uncertain. V shed 5 bases and J shed 6 bases, with 9 bases lying between them. The CDR3 is made up of 12 amino acids. The V gene's germline CDR1 is SGHTA and CDR2 FQGNSA. Written as DNA, the CDR3 is TGTGCCAGCAGCCCGATGAGGGATACGCAGTATTTT. Its translation: CASSPMRDTQYF. Combining the CDR3 with reference TRBV7-2 and TRBJ2-3 gives the whole variable domain GAGVSQSPSNKVTEKGKDVELRCDPISGHTALYWYRQSLGQGLEFLIYFQGNSAPDKSGLPSDRFSAERTGGSVSTLTIQRTQQEDSAVYLCASSPMRDTQYFGPGTRLTVL.